The table lists the clone carrying this TCR beta chain with a few counts. Antigen specificity is unknown. Trimming removed 5 bases from V and 8 bases from J; junction bases left unmatched: 10. The CDR3 has 15 amino acids. Germline values: CDR1 MNHEY, CDR2 SMNVEV (reference sequence). The protocol was immunoSEQ multiplex PCR, while the TCRdb copy is restricted to in-frame clones and leaves out a portion. The table lists about 48,000 clones, 70% to 90% of them singletons. Ipilimumab CTLA-4 blockade and focal radiation were given to patients with chemo-refractory metastatic non-small-cell lung cancer. These data are taken from a study of radiotherapy plus CTLA-4 blockade in lung cancer. Study-level points and caveats: Blood-borne expansion of tumor-derived TCR clones followed radiotherapy plus ipilimumab. Reportedly, early blood T cell clone dynamics best predicted response, with interferon-beta.

The V call is TRBV27, the J call TRBJ2-7; 12 bases are shared with TRBD1. This TCR derives from a human donor with non-small cell lung cancer that progressed on radiotherapy plus ipilimumab. Some clones in this sample may be carry-over from other donors' samples. Sequenced material: peripheral blood, taken from a patient treated with radiotherapy plus ipilimumab. The CDR3 DNA sequence: TGTGCCAGCAGTGTAACCCCGGGACAGGGGGCTAAGCAGTACTTC. Residues: CASSVTPGQGAKQYF.